This T cell receptor beta chain was retrieved from a study of Tregs in tolerant kidney transplant recipients. Study results and caveats: Biological reproducibility was not directly addressed, but technical replication error appeared minimal.

Comments on this clone: The antigen remains unidentified.

The V gene end was trimmed by 0 bases and the J gene end by 2 bases; junction bases not matched to a gene: 5. CDR3 length equals 16 residues. Germline assignment: CDR1 KGHSH and CDR2 LQKENI. Repertoires were generated with immunoSEQ multiplex PCR, while TCRdb's copy carries only in-frame clones and drops some. The sample carries 95,000 to 120,000 clones, roughly 90% recorded once. Unstimulated Tregs (CD4+CD25+CD127-) and CD4+CD25- non-Tregs were sorted from PBMCs. The TCR originated in a human donor who received a combined kidney and bone marrow transplant. V gene TRBV18 combines with J gene TRBJ2-3, with TRBD2 matching 7 bases. The specimen comprised CD4+ T cells from blood, sampled before the transplant. This chain's CDR3 is CASSPPQRGLTDTQYF. The CDR3 DNA reads as TGTGCCAGCTCACCACCGCAGCGGGGCCTCACAGATACGCAGTATTTT.